This T cell receptor beta chain came from a study of T-cell reconstitution after alpha-beta-depleted transplantation in children. Using unique molecular identifiers, the investigators prepared the TCRbeta library. One entry per CDR3 protein, called by TCRdb with MiXCR from the PCR reads. The profile shows some 520,000 distinct CDR3 sequences, around a third of them singletons. The TCR originated in a human donor who donated a stem cell graft to a child with aplastic anemia. The sample consisted of PBMCs from the stem cell graft donor, taken from the stem cell graft.

The CDR3 reads CSASGTQKYEQYF. Written as DNA, the CDR3 is TGCAGTGCTAGTGGGACGCAAAAGTACGAGCAGTACTTC. J is TRBJ2-7 and V is TRBV20-1; D possibly uses TRBD1 or TRBD2 (5 bases each). V was shortened by 3 bases and J by 4 bases, with 13 bases between the two germline ends. The CDR3 length is 13 residues. Germline V CDR1 and CDR2: DFQATT, SNEGSKA (reference sequence).